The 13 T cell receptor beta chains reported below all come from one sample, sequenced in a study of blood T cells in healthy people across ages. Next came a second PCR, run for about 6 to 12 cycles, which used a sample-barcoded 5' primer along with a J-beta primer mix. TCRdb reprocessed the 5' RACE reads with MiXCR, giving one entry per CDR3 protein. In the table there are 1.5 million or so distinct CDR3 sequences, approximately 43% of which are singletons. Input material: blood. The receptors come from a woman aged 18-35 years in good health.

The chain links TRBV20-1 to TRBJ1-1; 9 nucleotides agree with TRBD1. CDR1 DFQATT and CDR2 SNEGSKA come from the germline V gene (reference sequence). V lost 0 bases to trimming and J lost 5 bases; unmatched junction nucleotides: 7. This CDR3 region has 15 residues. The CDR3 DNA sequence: TGCAGTGCTAGAGATACAGGGGGCGCGGGTACTGAAGCTTTCTTT. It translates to CSARDTGGAGTEAFF.

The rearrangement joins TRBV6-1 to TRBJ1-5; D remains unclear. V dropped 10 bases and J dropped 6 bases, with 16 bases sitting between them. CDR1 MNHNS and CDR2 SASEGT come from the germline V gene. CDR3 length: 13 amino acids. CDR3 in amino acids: CATAGGSVQPQHF. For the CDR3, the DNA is TGTGCCACCGCAGGAGGGTCAGTTCAGCCCCAGCATTTT.

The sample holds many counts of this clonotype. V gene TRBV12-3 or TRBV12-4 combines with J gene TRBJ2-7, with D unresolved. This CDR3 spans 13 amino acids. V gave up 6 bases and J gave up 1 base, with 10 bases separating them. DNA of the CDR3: TGTGCCAGCAGCTTTGACGAATCCTACGAGCAGTACTTC. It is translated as CASSFDESYEQYF.

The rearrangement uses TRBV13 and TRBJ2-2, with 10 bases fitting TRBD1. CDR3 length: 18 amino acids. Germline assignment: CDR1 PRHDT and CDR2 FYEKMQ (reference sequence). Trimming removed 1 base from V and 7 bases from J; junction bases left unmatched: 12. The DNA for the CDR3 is TGTGCCAGCAGCTTAGCGAGACGGGACAGGGGTTTCGGCGGGGAGCTGTTTTTT. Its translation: CASSLARRDRGFGGELFF.

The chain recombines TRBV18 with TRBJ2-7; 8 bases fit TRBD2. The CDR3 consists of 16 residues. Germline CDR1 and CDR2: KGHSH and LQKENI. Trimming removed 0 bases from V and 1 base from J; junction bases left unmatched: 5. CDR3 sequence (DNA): TGTGCCAGCTCACCACCGGGCGGGAGGAATTCCTACGAGCAGTACTTC. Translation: CASSPPGGRNSYEQYF.

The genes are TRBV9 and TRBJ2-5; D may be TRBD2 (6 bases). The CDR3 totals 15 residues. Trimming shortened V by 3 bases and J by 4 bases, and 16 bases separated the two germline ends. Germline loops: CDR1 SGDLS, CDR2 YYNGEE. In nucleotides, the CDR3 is TGTGCCAGCAGCGCGGGGACTGGAGCTGGAGAGACCCAGTACTTC. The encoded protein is CASSAGTGAGETQYF. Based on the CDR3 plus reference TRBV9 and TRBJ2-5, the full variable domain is DSGVTQTPKHLITATGQRVTLRCSPRSGDLSVYWYQQSLDQGLQFLIQYYNGEERAKGNILERFSAQQFPDLHSELNLSSLELGDSALYFCASSAGTGAGETQYFGPGTRLLVL.

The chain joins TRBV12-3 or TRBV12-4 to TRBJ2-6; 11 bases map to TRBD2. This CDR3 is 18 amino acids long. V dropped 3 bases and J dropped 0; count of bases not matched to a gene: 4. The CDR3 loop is CASSFVLAGGSGANVLTF. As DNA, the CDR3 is TGTGCCAGCAGTTTCGTGCTAGCGGGGGGCTCTGGGGCCAACGTCCTGACTTTC.

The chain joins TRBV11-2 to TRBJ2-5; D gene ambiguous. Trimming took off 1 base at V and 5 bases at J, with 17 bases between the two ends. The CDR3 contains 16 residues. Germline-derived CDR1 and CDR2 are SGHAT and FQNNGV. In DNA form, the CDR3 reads TGTGCCAGCAGCTTAGTCGCGTCCCCCAGAGCGGAGACCCAGTACTTC. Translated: CASSLVASPRAETQYF.

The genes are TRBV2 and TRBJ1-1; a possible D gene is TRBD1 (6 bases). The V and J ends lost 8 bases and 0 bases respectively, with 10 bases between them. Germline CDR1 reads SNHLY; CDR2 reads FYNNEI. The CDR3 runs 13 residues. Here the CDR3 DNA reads TGTGCCAGCGGTACAGGGATGAACACTGAAGCTTTCTTT. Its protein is CASGTGMNTEAFF.

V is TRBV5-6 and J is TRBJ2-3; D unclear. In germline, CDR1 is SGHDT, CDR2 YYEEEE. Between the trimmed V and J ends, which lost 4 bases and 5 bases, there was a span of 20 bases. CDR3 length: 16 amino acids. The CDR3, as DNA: TGTGCCAGCAGCACAAGGGATCTACAAGGCAGAGATACGCAGTATTTT. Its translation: CASSTRDLQGRDTQYF.

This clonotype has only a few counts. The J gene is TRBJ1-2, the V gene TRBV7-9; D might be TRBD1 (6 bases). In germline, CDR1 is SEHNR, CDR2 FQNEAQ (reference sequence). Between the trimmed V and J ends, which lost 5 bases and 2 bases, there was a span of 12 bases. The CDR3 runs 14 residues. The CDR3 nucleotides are TGTGCCAGCAGCCGGGACATTATAAACTATGGCTACACCTTC. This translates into CASSRDIINYGYTF.

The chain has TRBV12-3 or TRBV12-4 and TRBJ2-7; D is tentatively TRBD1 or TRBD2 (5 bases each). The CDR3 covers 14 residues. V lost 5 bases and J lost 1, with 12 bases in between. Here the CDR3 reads CASSRPGRSYEQYF. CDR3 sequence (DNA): TGTGCCAGCAGTCGGCCGGGACGGTCCTACGAGCAGTACTTC.

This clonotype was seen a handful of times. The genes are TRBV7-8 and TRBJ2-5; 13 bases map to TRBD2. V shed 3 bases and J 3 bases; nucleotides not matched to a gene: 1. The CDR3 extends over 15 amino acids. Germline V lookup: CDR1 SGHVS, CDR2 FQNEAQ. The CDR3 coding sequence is TGTGCCAGCAGCTTCACTAGCGGGGGGGAAGAGACCCAGTACTTC. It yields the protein CASSFTSGGEETQYF.